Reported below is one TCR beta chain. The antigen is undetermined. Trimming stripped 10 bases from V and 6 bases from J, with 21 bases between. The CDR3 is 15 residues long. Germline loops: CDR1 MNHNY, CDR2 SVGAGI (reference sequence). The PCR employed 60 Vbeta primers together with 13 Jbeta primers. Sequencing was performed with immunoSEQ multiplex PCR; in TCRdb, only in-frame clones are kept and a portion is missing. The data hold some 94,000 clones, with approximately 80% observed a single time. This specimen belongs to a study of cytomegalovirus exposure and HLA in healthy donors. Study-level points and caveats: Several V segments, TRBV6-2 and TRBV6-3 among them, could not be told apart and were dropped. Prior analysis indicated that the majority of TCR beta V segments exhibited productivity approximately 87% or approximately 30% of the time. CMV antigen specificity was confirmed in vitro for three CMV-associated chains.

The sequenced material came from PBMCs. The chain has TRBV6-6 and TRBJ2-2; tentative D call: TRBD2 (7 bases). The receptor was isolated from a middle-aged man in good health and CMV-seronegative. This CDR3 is CAIGSAGASSGELFF. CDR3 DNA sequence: TGTGCCATCGGATCGGCGGGGGCCTCATCCGGGGAGCTGTTTTTT.